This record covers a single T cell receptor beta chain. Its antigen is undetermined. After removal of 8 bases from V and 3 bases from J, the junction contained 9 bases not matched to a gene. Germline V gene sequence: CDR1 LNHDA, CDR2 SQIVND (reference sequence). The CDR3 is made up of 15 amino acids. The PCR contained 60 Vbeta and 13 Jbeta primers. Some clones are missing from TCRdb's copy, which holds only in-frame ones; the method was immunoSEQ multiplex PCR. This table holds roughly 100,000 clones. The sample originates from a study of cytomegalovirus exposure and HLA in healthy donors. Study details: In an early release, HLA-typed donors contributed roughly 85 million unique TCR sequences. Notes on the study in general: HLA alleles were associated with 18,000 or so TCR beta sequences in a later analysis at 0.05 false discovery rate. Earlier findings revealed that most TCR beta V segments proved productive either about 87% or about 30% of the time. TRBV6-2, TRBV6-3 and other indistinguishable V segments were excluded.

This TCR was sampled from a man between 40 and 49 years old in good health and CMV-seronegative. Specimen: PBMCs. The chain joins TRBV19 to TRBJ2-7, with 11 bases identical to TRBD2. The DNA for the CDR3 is TGTGCCAGTTCTATACTAGCGGGAGAAATCTACGAGCAGTACTTC. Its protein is CASSILAGEIYEQYF.